This T cell receptor (beta chain) was documented in a study of blood T cell repertoires in COVID-19. About the research overall: The United States, Italy and Spain provided the acute and convalescent COVID-19 samples. The analysed material was cDNA or gDNA that came from T cells, B-cell-depleted T cells, or PBMCs.

Trimming removed 4 bases from V and 5 bases from J; junction bases left unmatched: 13. This CDR3 region has 16 residues. Germline CDR1 reads SQVTM; CDR2 reads ANQGSEA. Some clones are missing from TCRdb's copy, which holds only in-frame ones; the method was immunoSEQ multiplex PCR. The sample records 55,000 to 75,000 clones, over 75% being singletons. Sequenced material: peripheral blood. This TCR derives from a human donor in a cohort sampled during active COVID-19. V usage is TRBV29-1 and J usage is TRBJ2-3, with 9 bases identical to TRBD2. The CDR3 DNA reads TGCAGCGTTGGCCCCCGACTAGCGGAACCAGTAGATACGCAGTATTTT. This translates into CSVGPRLAEPVDTQYF.